The entry that follows covers one T cell receptor beta chain sequence. Its antigen is unknown. The data were obtained in a study of graft-versus-host responses after intestinal transplantation. Overall study: Every recipient underwent anti-thymocyte globulin induction, then tacrolimus and steroids for roughly 3 years.

Here immunoSEQ multiplex PCR was the method, and the copy in TCRdb shows in-frame clones only, minus some. The sample carries some 15,000 clones, around 94% recorded once. This CDR3 has 14 amino acids. Germline V gene data show CDR1 as SGHAT and CDR2 as FQNNGV. Trimming shortened V by 5 bases and J by 5 bases, and 15 bases separated the two germline ends. Study outcomes and limitations: GvH clones appeared in recipient marrow, some first in ileum or blood.

This TCR came from a human patient who received an intestinal transplant, so some T cells may come from the graft donor. Sequencing was performed on PBMCs, taken 9 days after transplant. This sequence joins TRBV11-2 and TRBJ2-5, with D possibly matching TRBD2 (5 bases). CDR3 sequence (DNA): TGTGCCAGCAGCGCAGAGAGGGCGTTGGAGACCCAGTACTTC. Protein sequence: CASSAERALETQYF.